The clone carrying this TCR beta chain was counted at least ten times. Its antigen is as yet unknown. In building TCR beta libraries, iRepertoire HTBI primers were used together with Arm-PCR of CDR3 regions. How the authors handled the data: Throughout the samples, researchers identified around 65 TRBV and more than twelve TRBJ segments. TCRdb redid the calling of the multiplex PCR reads with MiXCR, one entry per CDR3 protein. The V and J calls were determined by TCRdb, not by the authors. The table lists 300,000 or so distinct CDR3 sequences, around a fifth of them singletons. CDR3 length equals 11 residues. CDR1 is SGHNT and CDR2 is YYREEE in the germline V gene (reference sequence). Trimming shortened V by 7 bases and J by 5 bases, and 9 bases separated the two germline ends. The sample originates from a study of regulatory T cells in long-lasting Graves disease. Time point indicated: persistent/refractory GD, antithyroid drugs over 5 years with positive TRAb. The authors made the TCR library using RNA they extracted from PBMCs.

Study-level results: Persistent disease was characterized by preferential usage of TRBV28, TRBJ1-2 and TRBJ2-5.

The TCR sequence derives from a female donor with Graves disease. The input for sequencing was peripheral blood mononuclear cells (PBMCs), taken when the disease was refractory, from a patient treated with antithyroid drugs. V gene TRBV5-4 combines with J gene TRBJ2-5; D remains ambiguous. As DNA, the CDR3 is TGTGCCAGCGGGCCCGGGGAGACCCAGTACTTC. As protein: CASGPGETQYF.